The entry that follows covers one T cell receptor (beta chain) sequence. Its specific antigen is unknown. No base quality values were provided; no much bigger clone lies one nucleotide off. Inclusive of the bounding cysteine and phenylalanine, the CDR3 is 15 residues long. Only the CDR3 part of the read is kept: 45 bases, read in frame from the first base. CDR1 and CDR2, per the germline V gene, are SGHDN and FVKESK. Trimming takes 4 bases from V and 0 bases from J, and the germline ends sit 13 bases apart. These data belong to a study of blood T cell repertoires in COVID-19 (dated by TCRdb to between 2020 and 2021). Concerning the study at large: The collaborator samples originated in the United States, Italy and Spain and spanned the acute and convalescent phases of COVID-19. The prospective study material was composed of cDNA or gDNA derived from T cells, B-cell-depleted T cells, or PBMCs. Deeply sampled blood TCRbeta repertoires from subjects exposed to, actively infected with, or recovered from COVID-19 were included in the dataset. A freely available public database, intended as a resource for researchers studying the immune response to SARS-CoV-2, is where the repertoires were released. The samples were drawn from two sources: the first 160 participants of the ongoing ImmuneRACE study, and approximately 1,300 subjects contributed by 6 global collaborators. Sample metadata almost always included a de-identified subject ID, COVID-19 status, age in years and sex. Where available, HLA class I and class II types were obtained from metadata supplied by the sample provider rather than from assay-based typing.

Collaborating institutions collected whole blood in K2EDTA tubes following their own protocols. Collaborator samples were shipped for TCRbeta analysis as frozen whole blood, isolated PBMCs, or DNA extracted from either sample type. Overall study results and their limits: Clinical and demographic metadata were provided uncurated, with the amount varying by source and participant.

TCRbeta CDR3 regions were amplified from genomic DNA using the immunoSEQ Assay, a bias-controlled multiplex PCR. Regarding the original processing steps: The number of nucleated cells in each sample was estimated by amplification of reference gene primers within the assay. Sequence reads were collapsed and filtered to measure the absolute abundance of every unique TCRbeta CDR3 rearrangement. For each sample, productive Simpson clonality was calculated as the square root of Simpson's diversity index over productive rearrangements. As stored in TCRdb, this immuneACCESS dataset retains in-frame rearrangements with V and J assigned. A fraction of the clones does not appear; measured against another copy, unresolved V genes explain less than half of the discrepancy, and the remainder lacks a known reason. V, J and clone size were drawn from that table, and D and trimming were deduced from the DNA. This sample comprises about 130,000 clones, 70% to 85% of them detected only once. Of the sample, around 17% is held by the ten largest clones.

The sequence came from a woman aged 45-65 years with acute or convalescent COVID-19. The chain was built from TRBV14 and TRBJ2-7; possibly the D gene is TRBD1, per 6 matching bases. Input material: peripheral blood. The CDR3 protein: CASSRVQGNSYEQYF. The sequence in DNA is TGTGCCAGCAGCCGTGTACAGGGAAACTCCTACGAGCAGTACTTC.